Listed below are T cell receptor beta chains from one sample, sequenced in a study of tumor-infiltrating lymphocytes in primary liver carcinoma. Each CDR3 protein is one row after TCRdb ran MiXCR on the multiplex PCR reads. This table holds 190,000 or so distinct CDR3 sequences, 65% found once. The sample consisted of peripheral blood. Receptors originate from a woman aged 55-70 years with primary liver carcinoma and hepatitis B virus infection. The CDR3 runs from the conserved cysteine through the conserved F or W. Each record gives: V gene, clone size, CDR3 length, J gene, D gene, CDR3 DNA, CDR3 protein. D genes are given only for firm matches. The listing skips clone size in some rows; elsewhere it reads once, few, many or a size class.

v_gene: TRBV6-1
abundance: few
len: 15
j_gene: TRBJ2-1
d_gene: TRBD2
CDR3nt: TGTGCCAGCAGTGAAATAGCGGGAGCTGGCAATGAGCAGTTCTTC
CDR3aa: CASSEIAGAGNEQFF

v_gene: TRBV4-1
abundance: NA
len: 16
j_gene: TRBJ1-3
d_gene: TRBD1
CDR3nt: TGCGCCAGCAGCAACTATCCGGACAGGGGTGAAAACACCATATATTTT
CDR3aa: CASSNYPDRGENTIYF

v_gene: TRBV29-1
abundance: NA
len: 12
j_gene: TRBJ2-4
d_gene: NA
CDR3nt: TGCAGCGCCCGATCTGGGTTGGACATCCGGTACTTC
CDR3aa: CSARSGLDIRYF

v_gene: TRBV5-1
abundance: few
len: 15
j_gene: TRBJ2-7
d_gene: TRBD1
CDR3nt: TGCGCCAGCAGCATGCCGGGACAGGGAAAATACGAGCAGTACTTC
CDR3aa: CASSMPGQGKYEQYF

v_gene: TRBV28
abundance: NA
len: 14
j_gene: TRBJ2-3
d_gene: NA
CDR3nt: TGTGCCAGCAGTTTTCAGGGCCGCGCAGATACGCAGTATTTT
CDR3aa: CASSFQGRADTQYF

v_gene: TRBV5-6
abundance: few
len: 16
j_gene: TRBJ1-6
d_gene: NA
CDR3nt: TGTGCCAGCAGCTCCTACACGGGACGGAGTAATTCACCCCTCCACTTT
CDR3aa: CASSSYTGRSNSPLHF

v_gene: TRBV6-6
abundance: many
len: 13
j_gene: TRBJ1-2
d_gene: NA
CDR3nt: TGTGCCAGCAGTCAGCAGTCTAACTATGGCTACACCTTC
CDR3aa: CASSQQSNYGYTF

v_gene: TRBV10-3
abundance: NA
len: 13
j_gene: TRBJ1-1
d_gene: NA
CDR3nt: TGTGCCATCAGTGTTAATCCGAACACTGAAGCTTTCTTT
CDR3aa: CAISVNPNTEAFF

v_gene: TRBV28
abundance: NA
len: 15
j_gene: TRBJ2-2
d_gene: NA
CDR3nt: TGTGCCAGCAGGCCCTACGGACACAACACCGTGGAACTGTTTTTT
CDR3aa: CASRPYGHNTVELFF

v_gene: TRBV12-3/TRBV12-4
abundance: few
len: 14
j_gene: TRBJ1-2
d_gene: TRBD1
CDR3nt: TGTGCCAGCAGTCCTCCCAGGACAGGGCTCGGCTACATCTTC
CDR3aa: CASSPPRTGLGYIF

v_gene: TRBV9
abundance: NA
len: 15
j_gene: TRBJ2-4
d_gene: TRBD1
CDR3nt: TGTGCCAGCAGCGTAGGAGACAGGGGTAGGGACATTCAGTACTTC
CDR3aa: CASSVGDRGRDIQYF

v_gene: TRBV12-3/TRBV12-4
abundance: NA
len: 14
j_gene: TRBJ2-2
d_gene: NA
CDR3nt: TGTGTCAGCAGTCGACAGGTGAACACCGGGGAGCTGTTTTTT
CDR3aa: CVSSRQVNTGELFF

v_gene: TRBV14
abundance: few
len: 16
j_gene: TRBJ2-3
d_gene: TRBD2
CDR3nt: TGTGCCAGCAGCTATGGACTAGCGGTTGGCACAGATACGCAGTATTTT
CDR3aa: CASSYGLAVGTDTQYF

v_gene: TRBV6-1
abundance: once
len: 13
j_gene: TRBJ2-7
d_gene: NA
CDR3nt: TGTGCCAACTGGAGGGACAGACCCTACGAGCAGTACTTC
CDR3aa: CANWRDRPYEQYF

v_gene: TRBV28
abundance: few
len: 13
j_gene: TRBJ1-2
d_gene: NA
CDR3nt: TGTGCCAGCAGCGAGGGTTCGTCCGGTGGCTACACCTTC
CDR3aa: CASSEGSSGGYTF

v_gene: TRBV6-6
abundance: many
len: 15
j_gene: TRBJ2-1
d_gene: TRBD1
CDR3nt: TGTGCCAGCAGTCCAAGACAGGGGGCGAACAATGAGCAGTTCTTC
CDR3aa: CASSPRQGANNEQFF

v_gene: TRBV30
abundance: NA
len: 12
j_gene: TRBJ2-7
d_gene: NA
CDR3nt: TGTGCCTGGACCGTGACAGGTCGCGAGCAGTACTTC
CDR3aa: CAWTVTGREQYF

v_gene: TRBV5-6
abundance: NA
len: 13
j_gene: TRBJ2-7
d_gene: NA
CDR3nt: TGTGCCAGCAGCTTGAAAGTTTCCTACGTGCAGTACTTC
CDR3aa: CASSLKVSYVQYF

v_gene: TRBV5-5
abundance: many
len: 15
j_gene: TRBJ2-3
d_gene: NA
CDR3nt: TGTGCCAGCAGCGCGCGGGGCATAGGCACAGATACGCAGTATTTT
CDR3aa: CASSARGIGTDTQYF

v_gene: TRBV11-3
abundance: NA
len: 15
j_gene: TRBJ2-4
d_gene: NA
CDR3nt: TGTGCCAGCAGCTTACCCAGGGATGCCAAAAACATTCAGTACTTC
CDR3aa: CASSLPRDAKNIQYF

v_gene: TRBV14
abundance: many
len: 15
j_gene: TRBJ2-3
d_gene: TRBD2
CDR3nt: TGTGCCACCACCTCCGGGACTAGCGGGAGTGATACGCAGTATTTT
CDR3aa: CATTSGTSGSDTQYF

v_gene: TRBV7-8
abundance: NA
len: 15
j_gene: TRBJ2-5
d_gene: NA
CDR3nt: TGTGCCAGCAGCTTAGGGGGCCAGAGGGGAGAGACCCAGTACTTC
CDR3aa: CASSLGGQRGETQYF

v_gene: TRBV6-5
abundance: NA
len: 18
j_gene: TRBJ2-7
d_gene: TRBD2
CDR3nt: TGTGCCAGCAGTTACTCACCCGGGGAGACTAGCGGCTCCTACAAGCAGTACTTC
CDR3aa: CASSYSPGETSGSYKQYF

v_gene: TRBV5-1
abundance: NA
len: 15
j_gene: TRBJ1-2
d_gene: TRBD1
CDR3nt: TGCGCCAGCAGGGGGACAGGGGGACCTAACTATGGCTACACCTTC
CDR3aa: CASRGTGGPNYGYTF

v_gene: TRBV11-2
abundance: NA
len: 14
j_gene: TRBJ2-7
d_gene: NA
CDR3nt: TGTGCCTGCTCCCTCGAGGAAATTAACTACGAGCAGTACTTC
CDR3aa: CACSLEEINYEQYF

v_gene: TRBV5-4
abundance: NA
len: 18
j_gene: TRBJ2-6
d_gene: NA
CDR3nt: TGTGCCAGCAGCACAGGGACGGGACTGAGCTCTGGGGCCAACGTCCTGAGTTTC
CDR3aa: CASSTGTGLSSGANVLSF

v_gene: TRBV24-1
abundance: few
len: 11
j_gene: TRBJ1-2
d_gene: NA
CDR3nt: TGTGCCACCAGTGATTTTAGCGGCTACACCTTC
CDR3aa: CATSDFSGYTF

v_gene: TRBV5-1
abundance: few
len: 15
j_gene: TRBJ1-2
d_gene: TRBD1
CDR3nt: TGCGCCAGCAGCTACCTGACAGGGGCCAACTATGGCTACACCTTC
CDR3aa: CASSYLTGANYGYTF

v_gene: TRBV4-1
abundance: NA
len: 19
j_gene: TRBJ1-1
d_gene: NA
CDR3nt: TGCGCCAGCACCTCCATCAGGGTGGTAGGGGCGGTATGGGACACTGAAGCTTTCTTT
CDR3aa: CASTSIRVVGAVWDTEAFF

v_gene: TRBV11-3
abundance: NA
len: 14
j_gene: TRBJ2-5
d_gene: NA
CDR3nt: TGTGCCAGAAGCCGAGATGGGGGGCGAGAGACCCGGTACTTC
CDR3aa: CARSRDGGRETRYF

v_gene: TRBV29-1
abundance: NA
len: 17
j_gene: TRBJ2-5
d_gene: NA
CDR3nt: TGCAGCGTTGAAAGGCGGCAGGGTCTGCGGCGCCAAGAGACCCAGTACTTC
CDR3aa: CSVERRQGLRRQETQYF

v_gene: TRBV11-2
abundance: NA
len: 15
j_gene: TRBJ2-1
d_gene: NA
CDR3nt: TGCGCCAGCAGCCCCATGGCTCGTTCCCACAATGAGCAGCTCTTC
CDR3aa: CASSPMARSHNEQLF

v_gene: TRBV6-5
abundance: NA
len: 15
j_gene: TRBJ2-5
d_gene: NA
CDR3nt: TGTGCCAGCAGTTGCTCGACCCCAGCCCAAGAGACCCAGTACTTC
CDR3aa: CASSCSTPAQETQYF

v_gene: TRBV11-2
abundance: NA
len: 20
j_gene: TRBJ2-5
d_gene: NA
CDR3nt: TGTGCCAGCAGCTCCCTTGGGCTGGCGGGAACACTCAAGGGCCGAGAGACCCAGTACTTC
CDR3aa: CASSSLGLAGTLKGRETQYF

v_gene: TRBV4-2
abundance: many
len: 15
j_gene: TRBJ1-1
d_gene: NA
CDR3nt: TGTGCCAGCAGCCCTACCAGCAGTAGCGCCACTGAAGCTTTCTTT
CDR3aa: CASSPTSSSATEAFF

v_gene: TRBV11-2
abundance: NA
len: 19
j_gene: TRBJ2-7
d_gene: TRBD2
CDR3nt: TGTGCCAGCAGCTTGAGGAGACAGATAAGACTAGCAGGACGATACGAGCAGTACTTC
CDR3aa: CASSLRRQIRLAGRYEQYF

v_gene: TRBV29-1
abundance: NA
len: 15
j_gene: TRBJ2-1
d_gene: TRBD2
CDR3nt: TGCAGCGTTGAAGGGGAGACTAGCGCTGAGTATGAGCAGTTCTTC
CDR3aa: CSVEGETSAEYEQFF

v_gene: TRBV6-5
abundance: NA
len: 18
j_gene: TRBJ2-7
d_gene: NA
CDR3nt: TGTGCCAGTAGTTACGCAATACAGGGTCCCCTGTACTCCAACGAGCAGTACTTC
CDR3aa: CASSYAIQGPLYSNEQYF

v_gene: TRBV18
abundance: NA
len: 13
j_gene: TRBJ2-1
d_gene: NA
CDR3nt: TGTGCCAGCTCACCACGTACTAGGCATGAGCAGTTCTTC
CDR3aa: CASSPRTRHEQFF

v_gene: TRBV4-1
abundance: many
len: 18
j_gene: TRBJ2-2
d_gene: TRBD2
CDR3nt: TGCGCCAGCAGCCAAGTAAATATGGGACTAGGATCACCCGGGGAGCTGTTTTTT
CDR3aa: CASSQVNMGLGSPGELFF

v_gene: TRBV6-1
abundance: once
len: 16
j_gene: TRBJ2-1
d_gene: NA
CDR3nt: TGTGCCAGCACTTGCGACCCCCCTTCGGGAGTCGATGAGCAGTTCTTC
CDR3aa: CASTCDPPSGVDEQFF

v_gene: TRBV10-2
abundance: NA
len: 11
j_gene: TRBJ2-7
d_gene: NA
CDR3nt: TGCACCAGCAGTGTAGTGAACGAGCAGTACTTC
CDR3aa: CTSSVVNEQYF

v_gene: TRBV5-1
abundance: NA
len: 16
j_gene: TRBJ2-7
d_gene: TRBD2
CDR3nt: TGCGCCAGCAGCTTGGGTCTAGCGGGGTCCTTTAGGGAGCAGTACTTC
CDR3aa: CASSLGLAGSFREQYF

v_gene: TRBV11-1
abundance: NA
len: 15
j_gene: TRBJ2-7
d_gene: NA
CDR3nt: TGTGCCAGCAGCTTAGGGGCACTCCTAAAGGGAGAGCAGTACTTC
CDR3aa: CASSLGALLKGEQYF

v_gene: TRBV11-1
abundance: NA
len: 15
j_gene: TRBJ2-7
d_gene: TRBD1
CDR3nt: TGTGCCAGCAGCCCACAACAGGGGGCCACCTACGAGCAGTATTTC
CDR3aa: CASSPQQGATYEQYF

v_gene: TRBV4-1
abundance: NA
len: 15
j_gene: TRBJ2-2
d_gene: NA
CDR3nt: TGCGCCAGGAGCCAAGCAGTGGCGCGGACCGGGGAGCTGTTTTTT
CDR3aa: CARSQAVARTGELFF

v_gene: TRBV11-1
abundance: NA
len: 14
j_gene: TRBJ2-1
d_gene: TRBD2
CDR3nt: TGTGCCAGCAGCCATCGACTAGCGGTCAATGACCAGTTCTTC
CDR3aa: CASSHRLAVNDQFF

v_gene: TRBV4-1
abundance: NA
len: 14
j_gene: TRBJ2-7
d_gene: NA
CDR3nt: TGCGCCAGCAGCCCAAAGGCGGAGGCCTACGGGCAATACTTC
CDR3aa: CASSPKAEAYGQYF

v_gene: TRBV11-2
abundance: many
len: 13
j_gene: TRBJ2-7
d_gene: NA
CDR3nt: TGTGCCAGCAGCTTGGACGGCCGTCGACAGCAGTACTTC
CDR3aa: CASSLDGRRQQYF

v_gene: TRBV5-1
abundance: NA
len: 14
j_gene: TRBJ1-1
d_gene: TRBD1
CDR3nt: TGCGCCAGCAGGCCAGGAGGGACAGGGTTCGAAGCTTTCTTT
CDR3aa: CASRPGGTGFEAFF

v_gene: TRBV6-4
abundance: NA
len: 14
j_gene: TRBJ2-2
d_gene: TRBD1
CDR3nt: TGTGCCAGCAGTGACTCACAGGGGGCCGGGGAGCTGTTTTTT
CDR3aa: CASSDSQGAGELFF

v_gene: TRBV30
abundance: NA
len: 16
j_gene: TRBJ1-2
d_gene: TRBD1
CDR3nt: TGTGCCTGGAGTTGGGGGAAAGGGACAGGAGCTTATGGCTACACCTTC
CDR3aa: CAWSWGKGTGAYGYTF

v_gene: TRBV29-1
abundance: NA
len: 14
j_gene: TRBJ2-3
d_gene: NA
CDR3nt: TGTAGCGTCGAGGGGGGGAAGGGCACAGAAACGCAGTATTTT
CDR3aa: CSVEGGKGTETQYF

v_gene: TRBV29-1
abundance: NA
len: 16
j_gene: TRBJ2-2
d_gene: TRBD2
CDR3nt: TGCAGCGTTTCCGGGCAGATAGCGGGAGGCACCGGAGAGCCGTTTTTT
CDR3aa: CSVSGQIAGGTGEPFF